This T cell receptor (beta chain) was documented in a study of CD8+ T cells in alopecia areata. cDNA serving as the sequencing template came from extracted, reverse transcribed RNA. Clones were sequenced by immunoSEQ multiplex PCR, and TCRdb holds only the in-frame ones, with some missing. The repertoire consists of some 150,000 clones, with 45% to 60% occurring once and the leading ten covering around 19%. The CDR3 sequence is 10 residues long. Per the germline V gene, CDR1 is MNHNY and CDR2 is SVGAGI (reference sequence). Trimming shortened V by 6 bases and J by 14 bases, and 10 bases separated the two germline ends.

The genes are TRBV6-6 and TRBJ1-4; D is unclear. The sequence was obtained from a human donor with alopecia areata. The source material was CD8+ T cells sorted from blood, sampled at week 0. In nucleotides, the CDR3 is TGTGCCAGCAGAGCGGGAACTCTGTTTTTT. This codes for CASRAGTLFF.